This T cell receptor (beta chain) was identified during a study of Ad26.COV2.S vaccination and SARS-CoV-2 variants. Using immunoSEQ multiplex PCR, the repertoire was profiled, and TCRdb retains in-frame clones only, with some absent. The sample includes about 420,000 clones, roughly 90% of them seen just once. The germline V gene encodes CDR1 MNHEY and CDR2 SVGAGI. CDR3 length: 16 residues. V gave up 4 bases and J gave up 0 bases, with 15 bases separating them. Treatment specified: about 20 received Ad26.COV2.S at low or high dose, single or two shots; several received placebo; per-sample allocation not given. Collection of the samples took place on day 63 after the first injection of vaccine or placebo.

The chain employs TRBV6-5 and TRBJ1-2, with D unclear. Specimen: peripheral blood, collected in a trial of Ad26.COV2.S vaccine versus placebo. This clonotype was obtained from a person between 18 and 60 years old who received the Ad26.COV2.S COVID-19 vaccine or a placebo. The DNA of the CDR3 is TGTGCCAGCAGTTTTTCCCTTGGGCCAGCTAACTATGGCTACACCTTC. Translated: CASSFSLGPANYGYTF.